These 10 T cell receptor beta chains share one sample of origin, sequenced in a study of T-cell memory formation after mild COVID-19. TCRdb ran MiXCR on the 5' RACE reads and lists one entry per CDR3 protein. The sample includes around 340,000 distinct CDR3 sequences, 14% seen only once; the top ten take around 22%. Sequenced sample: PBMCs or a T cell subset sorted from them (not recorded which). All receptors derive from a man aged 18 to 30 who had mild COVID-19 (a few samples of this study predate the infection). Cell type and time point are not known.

In nucleotides, the CDR3 is TGTGCCAGCAGTGGAGAGTCTATGCAGTACGTC. Translated: CASSGESMQYV. The chain uses TRBV2 and TRBJ2-7; D is undetermined. CDR1 is SNHLY, CDR2 FYNNEI, per germline. Trimming removed 4 bases at V and 9 bases at J, with 10 bases between. The CDR3 contains 11 residues.

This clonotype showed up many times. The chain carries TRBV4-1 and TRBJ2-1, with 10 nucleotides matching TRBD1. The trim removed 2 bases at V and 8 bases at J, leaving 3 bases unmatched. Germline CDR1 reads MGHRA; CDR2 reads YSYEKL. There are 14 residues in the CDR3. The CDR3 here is CASSQTTGGYEQFF. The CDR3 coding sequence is TGCGCCAGCAGCCAAACGACAGGGGGCTATGAGCAGTTCTTC.

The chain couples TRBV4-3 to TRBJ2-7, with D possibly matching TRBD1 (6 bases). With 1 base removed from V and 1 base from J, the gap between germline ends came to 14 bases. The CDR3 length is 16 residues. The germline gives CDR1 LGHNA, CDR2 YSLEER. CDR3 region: CASSQAPRTDSYEQYF. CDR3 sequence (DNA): TGCGCCAGCAGCCAAGCCCCTCGGACAGATTCCTACGAGCAGTACTTC.

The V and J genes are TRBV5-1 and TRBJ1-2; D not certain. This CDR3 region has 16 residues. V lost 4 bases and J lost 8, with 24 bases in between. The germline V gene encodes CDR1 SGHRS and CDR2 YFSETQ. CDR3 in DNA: TGCGCCAGCAGCATAGGCGACTATTCTTCCCAGCAGGGCTACACCTTC. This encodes CASSIGDYSSQQGYTF.

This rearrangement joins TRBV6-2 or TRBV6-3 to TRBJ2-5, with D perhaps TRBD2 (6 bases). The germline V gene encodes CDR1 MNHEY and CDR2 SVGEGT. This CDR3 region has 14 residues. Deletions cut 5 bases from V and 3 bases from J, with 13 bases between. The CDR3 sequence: CASSTWQREETQYF. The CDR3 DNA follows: TGTGCCAGCAGTACCTGGCAGCGGGAAGAGACCCAGTACTTC.

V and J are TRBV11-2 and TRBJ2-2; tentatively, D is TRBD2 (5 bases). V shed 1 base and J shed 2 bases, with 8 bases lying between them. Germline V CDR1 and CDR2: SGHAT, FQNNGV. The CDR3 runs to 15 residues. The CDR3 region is CASSLGGLNTGELFF. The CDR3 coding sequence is TGTGCCAGCAGCTTAGGCGGACTTAACACCGGGGAGCTGTTTTTT.

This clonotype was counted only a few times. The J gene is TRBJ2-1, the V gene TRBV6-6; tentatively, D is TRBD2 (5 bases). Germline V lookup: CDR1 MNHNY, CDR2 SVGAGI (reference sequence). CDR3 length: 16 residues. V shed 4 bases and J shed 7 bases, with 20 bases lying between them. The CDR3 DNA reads TGTGCCAGCAGTTCGTTCGGAGGAAGGCAAGGAAATGAGCAGTTCTTC. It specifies CASSSFGGRQGNEQFF.

The CDR3 region has the DNA TGTGCCAGCAGTGCGAAAAGCACAGATACGCAGTATTTT. It translates to CASSAKSTDTQYF. The gene calls are TRBV6-5 and TRBJ2-3, with unresolved D. From germline, CDR1 is MNHEY and CDR2 SVGAGI. There are 13 residues in the CDR3. The V and J ends lost 5 bases and 0 bases respectively, with 6 bases between them.

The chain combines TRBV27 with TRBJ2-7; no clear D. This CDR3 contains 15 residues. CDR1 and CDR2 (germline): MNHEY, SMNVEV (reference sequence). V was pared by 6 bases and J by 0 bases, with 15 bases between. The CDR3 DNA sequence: TGTGCCAGCAGGAGGCAGGCCGATAGCTCCTACGAGCAGTACTTC. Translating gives CASRRQADSSYEQYF.

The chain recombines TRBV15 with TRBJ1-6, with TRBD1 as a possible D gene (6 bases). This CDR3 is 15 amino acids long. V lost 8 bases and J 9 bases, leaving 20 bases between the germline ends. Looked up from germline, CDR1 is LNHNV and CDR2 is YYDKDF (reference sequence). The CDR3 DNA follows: TGTGCCACCGCCAGTGAGGGGACAAGGAGTTCACCCCTCCACTTT. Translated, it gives CATASEGTRSSPLHF.